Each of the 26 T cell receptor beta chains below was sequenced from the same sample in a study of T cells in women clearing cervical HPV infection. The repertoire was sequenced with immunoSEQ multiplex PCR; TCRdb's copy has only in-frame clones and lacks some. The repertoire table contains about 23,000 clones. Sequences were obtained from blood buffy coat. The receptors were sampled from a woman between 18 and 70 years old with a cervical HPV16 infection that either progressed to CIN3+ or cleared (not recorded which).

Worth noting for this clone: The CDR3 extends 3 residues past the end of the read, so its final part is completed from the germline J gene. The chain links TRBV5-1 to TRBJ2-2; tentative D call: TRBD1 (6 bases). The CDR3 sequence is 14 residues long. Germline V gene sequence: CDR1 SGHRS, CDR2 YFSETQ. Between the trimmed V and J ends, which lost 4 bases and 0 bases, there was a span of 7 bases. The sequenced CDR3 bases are TGCGCCAGCAGCGGGGGCCCGAACACCGGGGAG. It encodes CASSGGPNTGE. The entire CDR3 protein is CASSGGPNTGELFF.

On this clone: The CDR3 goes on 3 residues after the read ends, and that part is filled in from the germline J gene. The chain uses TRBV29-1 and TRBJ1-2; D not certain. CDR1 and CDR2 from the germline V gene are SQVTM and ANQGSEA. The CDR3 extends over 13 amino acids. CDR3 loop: CSVVMPRSYGYTF. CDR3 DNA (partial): TGCAGCGTTGTTATGCCTCGGTCATACGGC. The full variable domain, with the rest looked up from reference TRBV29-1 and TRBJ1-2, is SAVISQKPSRDICQRGTSLTIQCQVDSQVTMMFWYRQQPGQSLTLIATANQGSEATYESGFVIDKFPISRPNLTFSTLTVSNMSPEDSSIYLCSVVMPRSYGYTFGSGTRLTVV.

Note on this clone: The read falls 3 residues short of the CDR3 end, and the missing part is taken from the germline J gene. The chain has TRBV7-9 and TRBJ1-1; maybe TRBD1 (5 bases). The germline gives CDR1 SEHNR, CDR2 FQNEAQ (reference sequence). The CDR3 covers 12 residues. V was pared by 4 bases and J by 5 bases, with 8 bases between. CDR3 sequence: CASSSRGTEAFF. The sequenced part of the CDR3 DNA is TGTGCCAGCAGCTCGCGGGGGACTGAA.

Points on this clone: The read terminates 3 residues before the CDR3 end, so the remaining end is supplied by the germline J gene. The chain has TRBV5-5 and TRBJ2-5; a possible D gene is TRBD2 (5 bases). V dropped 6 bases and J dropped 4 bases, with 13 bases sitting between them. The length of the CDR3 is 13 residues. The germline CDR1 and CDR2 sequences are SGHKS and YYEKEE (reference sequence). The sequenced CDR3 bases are TGTGCCAGCAACCTAGCTTTTACAGAGACC. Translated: CASNLAFTET. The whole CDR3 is CASNLAFTETQYF.

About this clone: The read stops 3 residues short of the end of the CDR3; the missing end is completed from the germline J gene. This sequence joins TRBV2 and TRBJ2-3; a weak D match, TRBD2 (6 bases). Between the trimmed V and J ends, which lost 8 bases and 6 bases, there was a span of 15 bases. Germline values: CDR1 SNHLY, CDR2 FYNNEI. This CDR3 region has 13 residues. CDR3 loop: CASSPIGGDTQYF. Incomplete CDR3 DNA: TGTGCCAGCTCTCCCATTGGGGGGGATACG.

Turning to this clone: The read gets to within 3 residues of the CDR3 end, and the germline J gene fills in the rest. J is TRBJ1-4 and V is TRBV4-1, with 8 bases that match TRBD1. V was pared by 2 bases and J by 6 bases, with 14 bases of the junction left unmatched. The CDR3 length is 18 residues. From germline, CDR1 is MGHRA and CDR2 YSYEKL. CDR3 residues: CASSQNNKQGGFYEKLFF. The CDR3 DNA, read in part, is TGCGCCAGCAGCCAAAACAACAAACAGGGGGGCTTTTATGAAAAA.

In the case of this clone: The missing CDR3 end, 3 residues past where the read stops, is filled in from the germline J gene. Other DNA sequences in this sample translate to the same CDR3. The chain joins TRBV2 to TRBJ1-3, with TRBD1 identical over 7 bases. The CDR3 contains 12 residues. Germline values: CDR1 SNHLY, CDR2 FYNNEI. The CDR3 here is CASSERGRSIYF. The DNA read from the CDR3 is TGTGCCAGCAGTGAAAGGGGGCGATCC.

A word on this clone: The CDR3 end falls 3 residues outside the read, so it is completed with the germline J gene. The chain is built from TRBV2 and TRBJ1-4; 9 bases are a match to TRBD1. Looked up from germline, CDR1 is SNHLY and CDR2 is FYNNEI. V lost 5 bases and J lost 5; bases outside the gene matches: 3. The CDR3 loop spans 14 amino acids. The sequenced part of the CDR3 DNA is TGTGCCAGCAGTAAGACAGGGGGAAATGAAAAA. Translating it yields CASSKTGGNEK. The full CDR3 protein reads CASSKTGGNEKLFF.

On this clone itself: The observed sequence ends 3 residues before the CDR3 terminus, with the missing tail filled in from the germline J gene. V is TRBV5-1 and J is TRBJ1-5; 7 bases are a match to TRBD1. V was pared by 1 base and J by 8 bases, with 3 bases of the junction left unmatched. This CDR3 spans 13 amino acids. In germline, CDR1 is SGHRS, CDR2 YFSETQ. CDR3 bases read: TGCGCCAGCAGCTTGACCAGGGGGGAGCCC. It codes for CASSLTRGEP. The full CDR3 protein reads CASSLTRGEPQHF.

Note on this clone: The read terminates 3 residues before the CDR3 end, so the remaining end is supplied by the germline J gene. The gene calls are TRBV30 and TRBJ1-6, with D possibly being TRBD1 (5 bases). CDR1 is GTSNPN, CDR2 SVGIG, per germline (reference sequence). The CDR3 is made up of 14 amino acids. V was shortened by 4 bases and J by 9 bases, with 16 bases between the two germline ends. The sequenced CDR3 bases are TGTGCCTGGACTCCGACAGTTCCAGGTTCACCC. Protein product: CAWTPTVPGSP. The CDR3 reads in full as CAWTPTVPGSPLHF. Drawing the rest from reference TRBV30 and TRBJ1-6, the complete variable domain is SQTIHQWPATLVQPVGSPLSLECTVEGTSNPNLYWYRQAAGRGLQLLFYSVGIGQISSEVPQNLSASRPQDRQFILSSKKLLLSDSGFYLCAWTPTVPGSPLHFGNGTRLTVT.

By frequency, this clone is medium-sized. This chain's CDR3 is CASGLTGYGTEAFF. Partial CDR3 DNA: TGTGCTAGTGGTTTGACAGGGTACGGCACTGAA. The chain recombines TRBV12-5 with TRBJ1-1; TRBD1 is a possible D gene (6 bases). The sequenced fragment ends 3 residues before the CDR3 boundary, so the rest is inferred from the germline J gene. This CDR3 region has 14 residues. The V gene lost 2 bases and the J gene lost 4 bases, with 11 bases spanning the gap. The germline V gene encodes CDR1 LGHNT and CDR2 FRNRAP.

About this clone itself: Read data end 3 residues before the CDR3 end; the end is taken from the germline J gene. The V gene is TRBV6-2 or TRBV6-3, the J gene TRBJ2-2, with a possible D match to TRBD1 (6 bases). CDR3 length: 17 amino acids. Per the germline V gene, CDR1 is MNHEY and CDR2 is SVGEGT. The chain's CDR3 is CASSYSSVQGLNSPLFF. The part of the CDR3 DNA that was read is TGTGCCAGCAGTTACTCCTCGGTACAGGGTCTCAATTCACCG.

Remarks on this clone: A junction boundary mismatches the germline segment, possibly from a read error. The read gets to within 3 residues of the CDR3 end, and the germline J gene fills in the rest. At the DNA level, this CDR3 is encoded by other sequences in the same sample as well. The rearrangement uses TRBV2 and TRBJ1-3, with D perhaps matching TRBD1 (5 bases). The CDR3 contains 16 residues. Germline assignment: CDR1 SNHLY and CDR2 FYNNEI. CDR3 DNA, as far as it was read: TGTGCCAGCAGTGTGGGGCAGGCGAGCTCTGGAAACACA. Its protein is CASSVGQASSGNT. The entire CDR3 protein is CASSVGQASSGNTIYF.

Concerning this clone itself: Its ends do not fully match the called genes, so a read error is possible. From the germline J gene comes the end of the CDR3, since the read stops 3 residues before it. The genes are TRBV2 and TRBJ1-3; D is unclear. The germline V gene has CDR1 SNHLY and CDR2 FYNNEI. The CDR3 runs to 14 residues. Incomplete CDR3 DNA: TGTGCCAGCAGTCCCAGGCGGGGAGGGAACACG. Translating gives CASSPRRGGNT. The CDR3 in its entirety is CASSPRRGGNTIYF.

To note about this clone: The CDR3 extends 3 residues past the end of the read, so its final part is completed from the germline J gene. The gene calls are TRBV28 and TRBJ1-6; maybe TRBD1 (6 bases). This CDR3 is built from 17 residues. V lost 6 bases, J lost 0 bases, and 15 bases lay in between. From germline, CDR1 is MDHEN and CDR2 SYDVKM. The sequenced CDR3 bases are TGTGCCAGCAGCTTACAAACAGGGAGCTCCTATAATTCACCC. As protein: CASSLQTGSSYNSP. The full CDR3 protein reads CASSLQTGSSYNSPLHF.

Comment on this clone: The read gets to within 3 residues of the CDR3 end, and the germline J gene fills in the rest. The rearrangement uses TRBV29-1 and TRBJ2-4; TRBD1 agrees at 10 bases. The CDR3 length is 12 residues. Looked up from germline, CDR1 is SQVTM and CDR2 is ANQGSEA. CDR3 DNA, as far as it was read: TGCAGCGTAGACAGGGGGCAATATGGT. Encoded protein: CSVDRGQYG. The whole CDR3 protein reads CSVDRGQYGQYF.

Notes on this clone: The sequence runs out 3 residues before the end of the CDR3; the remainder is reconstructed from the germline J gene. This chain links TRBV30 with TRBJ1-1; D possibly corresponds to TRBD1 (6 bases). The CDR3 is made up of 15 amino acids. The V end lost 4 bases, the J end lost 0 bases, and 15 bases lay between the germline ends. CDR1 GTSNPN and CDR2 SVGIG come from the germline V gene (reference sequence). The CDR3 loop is CAWNTKGVLNTEAFF. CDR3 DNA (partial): TGTGCCTGGAATACCAAGGGGGTGCTGAACACTGAA.

The CDR3: CAWSSKGADGNTIYF. The CDR3 bases that were read are TGTGCCTGGAGCTCCAAGGGGGCAGATGGAAACACC. V gene TRBV30 combines with J gene TRBJ1-3; 7 bases map to TRBD1. From the germline J gene comes the end of the CDR3, since the read stops 3 residues before it. The germline V gene encodes CDR1 GTSNPN and CDR2 SVGIG (reference sequence). This CDR3 is 15 amino acids long. V was pared by 3 bases and J by 3 bases, with 8 bases of the junction left unmatched.

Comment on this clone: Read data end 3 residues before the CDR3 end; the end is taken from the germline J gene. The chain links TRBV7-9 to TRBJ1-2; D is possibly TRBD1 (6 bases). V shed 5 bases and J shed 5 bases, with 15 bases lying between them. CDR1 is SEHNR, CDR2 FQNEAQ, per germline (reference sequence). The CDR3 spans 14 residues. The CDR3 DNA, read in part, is TGTGCCAGCAGCCTTACGATCGGACAGTATGGC. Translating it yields CASSLTIGQYG. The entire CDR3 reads CASSLTIGQYGYTF. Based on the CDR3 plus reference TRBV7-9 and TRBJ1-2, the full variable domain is DTGVSQNPRHKITKRGQNVTFRCDPISEHNRLYWYRQTLGQGPEFLTYFQNEAQLEKSRLLSDRFSAERPKGSFSTLEIQRTEQGDSAMYLCASSLTIGQYGYTFGSGTRLTVV.

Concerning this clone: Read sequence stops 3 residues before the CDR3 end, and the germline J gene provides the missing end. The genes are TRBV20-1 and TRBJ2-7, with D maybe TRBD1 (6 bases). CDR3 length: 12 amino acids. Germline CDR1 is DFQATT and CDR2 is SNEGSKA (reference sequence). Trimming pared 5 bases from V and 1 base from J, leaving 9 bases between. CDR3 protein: CSASDRSYEQYF. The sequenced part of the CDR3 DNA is TGCAGTGCTTCAGACAGGTCCTACGAG.

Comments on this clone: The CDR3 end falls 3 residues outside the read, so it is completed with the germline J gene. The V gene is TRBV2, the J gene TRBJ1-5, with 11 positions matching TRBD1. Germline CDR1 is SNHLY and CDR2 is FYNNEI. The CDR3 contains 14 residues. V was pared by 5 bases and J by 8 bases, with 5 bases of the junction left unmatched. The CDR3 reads CASSLDRGRKPQHF. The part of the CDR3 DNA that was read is TGTGCCAGCAGTCTGGACAGGGGGCGCAAGCCC.

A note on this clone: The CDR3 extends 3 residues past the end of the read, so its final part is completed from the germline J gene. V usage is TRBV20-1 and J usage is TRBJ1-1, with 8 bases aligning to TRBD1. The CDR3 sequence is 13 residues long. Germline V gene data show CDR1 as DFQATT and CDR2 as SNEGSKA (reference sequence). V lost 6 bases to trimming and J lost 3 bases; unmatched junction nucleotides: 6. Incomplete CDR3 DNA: TGCAGTGCAAGCAGGGGGCAAGACACTGAA. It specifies CSASRGQDTE. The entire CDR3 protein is CSASRGQDTEAFF.

The DNA read from the CDR3 is TGTGCCAGCAGTTTTCACAGCTCTGGAAACACC. Residues: CASSFHSSGNT. In full, the CDR3 reads CASSFHSSGNTIYF. The chain has TRBV28 and TRBJ1-3; D gene uncertain. The CDR3 goes on 3 residues after the read ends, and that part is filled in from the germline J gene. CDR3 size: 14 residues. Between the trimmed V and J ends, which lost 3 bases and 0 bases, there was a span of 6 bases. The germline CDR1 and CDR2 sequences are MDHEN and SYDVKM. Complete variable domain (other parts from reference TRBV28 and TRBJ1-3): DVKVTQSSRYLVKRTGEKVFLECVQDMDHENMFWYRQDPGLGLRLIYFSYDVKMKEKGDIPEGYSVSREKKERFSLILESASTNQTSMYLCASSFHSSGNTIYFGEGSWLTVV.

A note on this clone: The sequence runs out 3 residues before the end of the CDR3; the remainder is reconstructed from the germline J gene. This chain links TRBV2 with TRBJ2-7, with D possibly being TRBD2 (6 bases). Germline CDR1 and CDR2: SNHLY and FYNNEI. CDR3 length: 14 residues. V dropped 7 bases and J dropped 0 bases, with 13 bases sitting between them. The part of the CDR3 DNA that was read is TGTGCCAGCAACCGGGACTTTTCCTCCTACGAG. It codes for CASNRDFSSYE. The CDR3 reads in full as CASNRDFSSYEQYF.

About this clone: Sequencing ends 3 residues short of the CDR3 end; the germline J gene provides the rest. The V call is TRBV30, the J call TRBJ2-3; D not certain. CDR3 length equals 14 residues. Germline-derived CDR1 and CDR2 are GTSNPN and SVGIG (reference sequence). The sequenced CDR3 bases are TGTGCCTGGGTGAGCTACCGACAACAAGAGACG. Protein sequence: CAWVSYRQQET. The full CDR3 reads CAWVSYRQQETQYF.

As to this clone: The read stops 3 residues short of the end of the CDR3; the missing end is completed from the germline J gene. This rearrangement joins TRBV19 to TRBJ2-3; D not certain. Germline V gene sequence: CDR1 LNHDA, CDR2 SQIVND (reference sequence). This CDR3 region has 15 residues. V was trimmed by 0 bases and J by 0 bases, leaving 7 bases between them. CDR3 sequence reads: CASSIESRSTDTQYF. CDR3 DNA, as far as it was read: TGTGCCAGTAGTATAGAAAGCCGGAGCACAGATACG.